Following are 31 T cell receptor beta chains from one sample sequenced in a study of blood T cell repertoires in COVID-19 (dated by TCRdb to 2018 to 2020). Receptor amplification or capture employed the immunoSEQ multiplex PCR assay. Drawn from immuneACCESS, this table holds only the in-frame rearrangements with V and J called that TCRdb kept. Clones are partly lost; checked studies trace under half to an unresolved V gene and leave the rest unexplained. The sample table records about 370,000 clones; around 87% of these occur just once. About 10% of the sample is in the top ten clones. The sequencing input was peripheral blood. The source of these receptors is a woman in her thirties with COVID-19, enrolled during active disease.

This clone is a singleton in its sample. DNA for the CDR3: TGTGCCAGCAGCCCGACTAGCGGTAGGGAGACCCAGTACTTC. This translates into CASSPTSGRETQYF. This chain joins TRBV9 and TRBJ2-5; 9 nucleotides match TRBD2. The CDR3 spans 14 residues. Losses at the gene ends were 4 bases for V and 5 bases for J; bases not matched to a gene: 6. Germline-derived CDR1 and CDR2 are SGDLS and YYNGEE.

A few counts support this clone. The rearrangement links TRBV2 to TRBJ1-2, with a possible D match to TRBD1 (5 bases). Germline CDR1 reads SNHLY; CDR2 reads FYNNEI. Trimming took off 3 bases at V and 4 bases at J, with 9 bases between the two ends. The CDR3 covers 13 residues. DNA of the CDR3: TGTGCCAGCAGTGACACGGGGGGCTATGGCTACACCTTC. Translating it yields CASSDTGGYGYTF.

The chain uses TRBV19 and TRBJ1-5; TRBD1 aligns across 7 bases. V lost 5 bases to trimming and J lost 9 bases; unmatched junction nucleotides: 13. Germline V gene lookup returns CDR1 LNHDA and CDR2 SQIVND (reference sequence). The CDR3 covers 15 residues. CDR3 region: CASSRIAPGGRPQHF. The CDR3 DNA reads TGTGCCAGTAGTCGGATCGCGCCAGGGGGGCGGCCCCAGCATTTT. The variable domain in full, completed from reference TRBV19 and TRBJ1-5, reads DGGITQSPKYLFRKEGQNVTLSCEQNLNHDAMYWYRQDPGQGLRLIYYSQIVNDFQKGDIAEGYSVSREKKESFPLTVTSAQKNPTAFYLCASSRIAPGGRPQHFGDGTRLSIL.

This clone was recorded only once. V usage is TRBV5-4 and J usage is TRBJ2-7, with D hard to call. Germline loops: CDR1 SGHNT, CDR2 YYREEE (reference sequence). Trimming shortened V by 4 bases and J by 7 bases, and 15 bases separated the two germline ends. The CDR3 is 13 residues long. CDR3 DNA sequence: TGTGCCAGCAGCCGACTCGCAGATGGAGAGCAGTACTTC. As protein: CASSRLADGEQYF.

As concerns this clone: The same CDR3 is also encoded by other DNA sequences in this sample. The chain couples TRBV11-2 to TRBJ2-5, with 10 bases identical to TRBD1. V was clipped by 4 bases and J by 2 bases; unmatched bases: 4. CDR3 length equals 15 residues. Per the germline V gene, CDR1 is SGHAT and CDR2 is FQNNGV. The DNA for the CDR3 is TGTGCCAGCAGCTCCGGGACAGGGGTTCAAGAGACCCAGTACTTC. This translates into CASSSGTGVQETQYF.

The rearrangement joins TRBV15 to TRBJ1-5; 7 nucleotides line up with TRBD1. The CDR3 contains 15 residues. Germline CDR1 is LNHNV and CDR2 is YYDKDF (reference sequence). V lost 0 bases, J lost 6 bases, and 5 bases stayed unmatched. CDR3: CATSRDRGGIQPQHF. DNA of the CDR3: TGTGCCACCAGCAGAGATCGAGGGGGCATTCAGCCCCAGCATTTT.

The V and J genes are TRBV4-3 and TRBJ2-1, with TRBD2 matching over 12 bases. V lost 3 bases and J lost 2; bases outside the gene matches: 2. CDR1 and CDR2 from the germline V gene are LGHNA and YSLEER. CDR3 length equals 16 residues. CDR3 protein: CASSHLAGGAYNEQFF. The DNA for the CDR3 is TGCGCCAGCAGCCATCTAGCGGGAGGGGCCTACAATGAGCAGTTCTTC.

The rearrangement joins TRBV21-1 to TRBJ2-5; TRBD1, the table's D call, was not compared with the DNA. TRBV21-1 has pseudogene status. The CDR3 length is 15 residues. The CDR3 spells CASSRQQGARETQYF. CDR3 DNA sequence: TGTGCCAGCAGCCGGCAGCAGGGGGCTAGGGAGACCCAGTACTTC.

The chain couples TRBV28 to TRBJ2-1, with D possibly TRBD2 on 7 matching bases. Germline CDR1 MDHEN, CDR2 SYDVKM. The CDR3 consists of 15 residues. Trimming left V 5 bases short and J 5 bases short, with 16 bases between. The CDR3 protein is CASSTEGGGDNEQFF. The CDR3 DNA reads TGTGCCAGCAGTACAGAAGGGGGGGGCGACAATGAGCAGTTCTTC.

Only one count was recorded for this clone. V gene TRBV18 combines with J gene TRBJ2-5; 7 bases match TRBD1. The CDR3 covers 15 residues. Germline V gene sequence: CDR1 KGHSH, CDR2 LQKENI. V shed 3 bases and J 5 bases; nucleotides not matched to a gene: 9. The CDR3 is CASSPADRAGETQYF. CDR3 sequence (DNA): TGTGCCAGCTCACCGGCAGACAGGGCCGGGGAGACCCAGTACTTC.

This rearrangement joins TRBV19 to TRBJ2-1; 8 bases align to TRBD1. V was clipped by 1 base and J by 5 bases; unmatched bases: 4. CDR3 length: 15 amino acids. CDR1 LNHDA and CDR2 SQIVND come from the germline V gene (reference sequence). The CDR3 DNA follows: TGTGCCAGTAGTATAGGGACAGGGCCAAACAATGAGCAGTTCTTC. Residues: CASSIGTGPNNEQFF.

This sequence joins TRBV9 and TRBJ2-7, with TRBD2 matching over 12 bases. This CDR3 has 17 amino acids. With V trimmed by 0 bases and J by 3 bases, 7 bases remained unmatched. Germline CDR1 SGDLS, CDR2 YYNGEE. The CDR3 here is CASSVGLAGGPNYEQYF. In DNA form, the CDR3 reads TGTGCCAGCAGCGTAGGGCTAGCGGGAGGGCCTAACTACGAGCAGTACTTC. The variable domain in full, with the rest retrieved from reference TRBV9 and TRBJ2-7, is DSGVTQTPKHLITATGQRVTLRCSPRSGDLSVYWYQQSLDQGLQFLIQYYNGEERAKGNILERFSAQQFPDLHSELNLSSLELGDSALYFCASSVGLAGGPNYEQYFGPGTRLTVT.

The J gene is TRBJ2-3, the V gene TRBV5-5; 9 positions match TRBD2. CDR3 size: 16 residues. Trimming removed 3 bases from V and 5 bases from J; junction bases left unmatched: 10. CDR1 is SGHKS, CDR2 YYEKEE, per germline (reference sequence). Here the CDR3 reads CASSSVSGSGGDTQYF. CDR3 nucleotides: TGTGCCAGCAGCTCAGTTAGCGGGAGCGGCGGAGATACGCAGTATTTT.

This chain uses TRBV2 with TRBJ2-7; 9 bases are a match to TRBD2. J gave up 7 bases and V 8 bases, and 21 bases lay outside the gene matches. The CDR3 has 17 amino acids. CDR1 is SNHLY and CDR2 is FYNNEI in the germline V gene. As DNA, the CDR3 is TGTGCCAGCCCGCCGTTGGGCCTAGCGGGACTCTCTAGGGAGCAGTACTTC. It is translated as CASPPLGLAGLSREQYF.

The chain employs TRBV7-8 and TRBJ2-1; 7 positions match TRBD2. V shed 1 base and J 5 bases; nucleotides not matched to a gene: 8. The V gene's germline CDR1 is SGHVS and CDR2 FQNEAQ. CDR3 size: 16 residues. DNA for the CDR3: TGTGCCAGCAGCTTAGTAGACCGGACTAGAAACAATGAGCAGTTCTTC. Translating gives CASSLVDRTRNNEQFF.

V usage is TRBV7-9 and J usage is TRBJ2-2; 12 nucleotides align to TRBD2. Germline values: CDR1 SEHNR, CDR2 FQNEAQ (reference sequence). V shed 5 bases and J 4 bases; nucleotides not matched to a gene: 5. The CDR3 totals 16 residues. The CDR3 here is CASSPGLAGITGELFF. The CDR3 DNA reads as TGTGCCAGCAGCCCCGGACTAGCGGGAATCACCGGGGAGCTGTTTTTT.

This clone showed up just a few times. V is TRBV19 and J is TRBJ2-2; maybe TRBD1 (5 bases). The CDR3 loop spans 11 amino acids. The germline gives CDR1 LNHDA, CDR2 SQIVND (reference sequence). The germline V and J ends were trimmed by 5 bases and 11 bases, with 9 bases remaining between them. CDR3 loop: CASSARTELFF. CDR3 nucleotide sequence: TGTGCCAGTAGTGCCCGGACAGAGCTGTTTTTT.

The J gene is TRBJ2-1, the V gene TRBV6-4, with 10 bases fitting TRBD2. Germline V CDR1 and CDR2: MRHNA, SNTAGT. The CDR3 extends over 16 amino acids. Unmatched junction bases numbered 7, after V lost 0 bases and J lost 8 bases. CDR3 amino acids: CASSDSEAGGPDEQFF. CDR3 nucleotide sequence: TGTGCCAGCAGTGACTCGGAAGCGGGAGGGCCGGATGAGCAGTTCTTC.

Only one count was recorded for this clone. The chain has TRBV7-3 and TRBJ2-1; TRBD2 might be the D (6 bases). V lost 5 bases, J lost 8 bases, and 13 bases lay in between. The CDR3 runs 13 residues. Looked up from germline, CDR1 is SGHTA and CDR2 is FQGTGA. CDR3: CASSAGPQDEQFF. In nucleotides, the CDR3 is TGTGCCAGCAGCGCGGGACCCCAGGATGAGCAGTTCTTC.

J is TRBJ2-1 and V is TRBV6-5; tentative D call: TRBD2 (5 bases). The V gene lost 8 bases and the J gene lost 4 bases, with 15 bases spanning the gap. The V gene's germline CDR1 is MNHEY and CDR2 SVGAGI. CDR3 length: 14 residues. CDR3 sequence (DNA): TGTGCCAGCCGACCCAGCGGTAGTTACAATGAGCAGTTCTTC. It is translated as CASRPSGSYNEQFF.

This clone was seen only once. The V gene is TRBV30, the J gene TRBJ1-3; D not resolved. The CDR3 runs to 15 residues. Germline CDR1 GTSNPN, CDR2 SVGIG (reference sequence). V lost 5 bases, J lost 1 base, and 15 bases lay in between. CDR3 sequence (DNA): TGTGCCTGGGGGAGAGGCGGGCAATCTGGAAACACCATATATTTT. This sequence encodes CAWGRGGQSGNTIYF.

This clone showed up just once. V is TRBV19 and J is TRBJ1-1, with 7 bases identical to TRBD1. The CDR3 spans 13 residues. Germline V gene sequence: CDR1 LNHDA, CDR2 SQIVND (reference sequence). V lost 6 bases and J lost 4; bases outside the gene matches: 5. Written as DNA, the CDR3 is TGTGCCAGTAGGAATCCAGGGGGCACTGAAGCTTTCTTT. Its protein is CASRNPGGTEAFF.

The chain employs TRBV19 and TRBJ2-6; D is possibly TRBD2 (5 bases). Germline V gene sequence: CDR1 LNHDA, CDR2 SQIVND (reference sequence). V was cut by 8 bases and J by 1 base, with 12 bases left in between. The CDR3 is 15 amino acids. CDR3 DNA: TGTGCCAGTTCCAGTGGGGAGTCTGGGGCCAACGTCCTGACTTTC. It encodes CASSSGESGANVLTF.

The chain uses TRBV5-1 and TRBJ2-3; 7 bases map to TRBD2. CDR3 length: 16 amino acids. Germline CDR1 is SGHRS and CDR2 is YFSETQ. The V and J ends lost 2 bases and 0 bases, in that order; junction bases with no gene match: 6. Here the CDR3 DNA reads TGCGCCAGCAGCTTTACGGCGGGAGCTAGCACAGATACGCAGTATTTT. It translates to CASSFTAGASTDTQYF.

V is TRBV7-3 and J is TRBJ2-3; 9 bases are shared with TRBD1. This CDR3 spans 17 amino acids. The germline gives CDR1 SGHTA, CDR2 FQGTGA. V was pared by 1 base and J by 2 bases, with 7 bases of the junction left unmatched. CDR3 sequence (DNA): TGTGCCAGCAGCTTAATTTCGGGGACAGGGTCCACAGATACGCAGTATTTT. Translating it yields CASSLISGTGSTDTQYF.

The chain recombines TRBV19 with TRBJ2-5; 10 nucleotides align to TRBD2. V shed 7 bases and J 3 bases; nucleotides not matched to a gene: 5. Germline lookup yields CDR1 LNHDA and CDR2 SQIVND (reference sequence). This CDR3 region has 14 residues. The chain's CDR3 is CASNGLAEEETQYF. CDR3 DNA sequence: TGTGCCAGTAACGGACTAGCGGAAGAAGAGACCCAGTACTTC.

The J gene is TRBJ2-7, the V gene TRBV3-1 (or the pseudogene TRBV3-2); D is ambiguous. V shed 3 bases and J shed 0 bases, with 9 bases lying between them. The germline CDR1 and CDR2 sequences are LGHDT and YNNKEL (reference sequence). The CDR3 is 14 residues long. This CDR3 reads CASSQGRASYEQYF. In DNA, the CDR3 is TGTGCCAGCAGCCAGGGCCGAGCCTCCTACGAGCAGTACTTC.

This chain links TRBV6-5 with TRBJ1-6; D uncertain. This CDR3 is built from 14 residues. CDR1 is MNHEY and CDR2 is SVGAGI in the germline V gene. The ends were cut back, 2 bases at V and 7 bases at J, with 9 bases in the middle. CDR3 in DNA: TGTGCCAGCAGTTACGATGGCTTGAATTCACCCCTCCACTTT. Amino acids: CASSYDGLNSPLHF.

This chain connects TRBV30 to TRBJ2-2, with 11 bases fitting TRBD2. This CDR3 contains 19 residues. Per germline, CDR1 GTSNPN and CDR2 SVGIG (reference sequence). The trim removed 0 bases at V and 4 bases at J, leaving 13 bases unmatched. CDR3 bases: TGTGCCTGGAGTGTACGATGGCTAGCGGGGGGCCTGGGCACCGGGGAGCTGTTTTTT. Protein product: CAWSVRWLAGGLGTGELFF.

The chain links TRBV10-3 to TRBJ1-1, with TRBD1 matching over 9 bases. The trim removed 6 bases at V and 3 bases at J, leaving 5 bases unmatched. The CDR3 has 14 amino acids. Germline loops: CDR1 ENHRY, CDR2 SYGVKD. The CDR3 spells CAIRGWTGDTEAFF. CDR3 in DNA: TGTGCCATCAGGGGATGGACAGGGGACACTGAAGCTTTCTTT.

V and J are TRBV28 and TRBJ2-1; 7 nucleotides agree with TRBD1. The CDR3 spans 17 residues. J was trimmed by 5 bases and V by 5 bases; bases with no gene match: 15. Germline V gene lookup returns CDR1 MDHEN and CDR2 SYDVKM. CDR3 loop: CASSRFDRAEMDNEQFF. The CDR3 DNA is TGTGCCAGCAGTCGGTTCGACAGGGCGGAAATGGACAATGAGCAGTTCTTC.